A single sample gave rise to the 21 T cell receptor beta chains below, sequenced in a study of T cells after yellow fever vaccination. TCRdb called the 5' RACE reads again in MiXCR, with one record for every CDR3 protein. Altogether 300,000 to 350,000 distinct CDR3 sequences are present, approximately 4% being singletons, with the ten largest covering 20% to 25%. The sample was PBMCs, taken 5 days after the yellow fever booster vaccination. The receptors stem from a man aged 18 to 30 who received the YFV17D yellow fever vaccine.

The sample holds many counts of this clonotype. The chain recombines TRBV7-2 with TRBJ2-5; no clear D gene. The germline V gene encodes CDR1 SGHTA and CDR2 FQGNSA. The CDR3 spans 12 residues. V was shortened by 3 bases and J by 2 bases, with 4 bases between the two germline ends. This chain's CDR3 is CASSFLQETQYF. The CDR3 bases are TGTGCCAGCAGCTTTTTACAAGAGACCCAGTACTTC.

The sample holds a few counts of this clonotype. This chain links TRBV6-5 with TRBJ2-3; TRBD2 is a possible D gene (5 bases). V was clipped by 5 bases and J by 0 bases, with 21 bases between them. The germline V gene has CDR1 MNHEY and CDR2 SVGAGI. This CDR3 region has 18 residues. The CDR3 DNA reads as TGTGCCAGCAGTCCTATGGTAGCGCTACCACCTAGCACAGATACGCAGTATTTT. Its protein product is CASSPMVALPPSTDTQYF.

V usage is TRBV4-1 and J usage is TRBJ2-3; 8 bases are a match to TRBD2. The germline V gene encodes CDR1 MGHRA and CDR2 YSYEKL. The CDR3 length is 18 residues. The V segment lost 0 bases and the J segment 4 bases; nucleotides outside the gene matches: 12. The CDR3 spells CASSQDPPTSVGADTQYF. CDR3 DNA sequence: TGCGCCAGCAGCCAAGACCCCCCGACTAGCGTTGGGGCAGATACGCAGTATTTT.

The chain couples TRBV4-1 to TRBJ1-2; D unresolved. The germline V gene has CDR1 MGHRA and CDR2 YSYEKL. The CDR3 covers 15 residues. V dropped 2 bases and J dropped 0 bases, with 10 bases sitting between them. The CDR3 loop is CASSQPRIANYGYTF. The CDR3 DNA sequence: TGCGCCAGCAGCCAACCCAGAATAGCTAACTATGGCTACACCTTC.

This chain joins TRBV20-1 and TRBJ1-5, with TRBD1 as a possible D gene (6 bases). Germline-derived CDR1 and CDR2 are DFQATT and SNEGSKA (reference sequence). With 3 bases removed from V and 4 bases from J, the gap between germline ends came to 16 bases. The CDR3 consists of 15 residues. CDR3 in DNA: TGCAGTGCTAGGGCAGGGGTCTCGTTGAATCAGCCCCAGCATTTT. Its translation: CSARAGVSLNQPQHF.

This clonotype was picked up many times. This CDR3 is CASSPRTSGLPDTQYF. CDR3 in DNA: TGTGCCAGCAGCCCAAGGACTAGCGGGCTCCCAGATACGCAGTATTTT. This chain joins TRBV7-9 and TRBJ2-3; 11 bases fit TRBD2. The V gene end was trimmed by 5 bases and the J gene end by 4 bases; junction bases not matched to a gene: 8. This CDR3 is 16 amino acids long. Germline CDR1 reads SEHNR; CDR2 reads FQNEAQ (reference sequence).

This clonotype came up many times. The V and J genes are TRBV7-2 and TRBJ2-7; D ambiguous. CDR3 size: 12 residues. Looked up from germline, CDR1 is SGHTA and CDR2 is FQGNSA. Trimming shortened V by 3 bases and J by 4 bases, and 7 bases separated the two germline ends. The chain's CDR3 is CASSLGVYEQYF. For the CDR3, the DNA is TGTGCCAGCAGCTTGGGCGTTTACGAGCAGTACTTC.

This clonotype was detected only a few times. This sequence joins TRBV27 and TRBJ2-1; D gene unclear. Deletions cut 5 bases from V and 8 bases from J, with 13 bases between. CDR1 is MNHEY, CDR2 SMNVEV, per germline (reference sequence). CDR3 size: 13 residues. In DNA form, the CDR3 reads TGTGCCAGCAGTCCATACGTTGGCGATGAGCAGTTCTTC. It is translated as CASSPYVGDEQFF.

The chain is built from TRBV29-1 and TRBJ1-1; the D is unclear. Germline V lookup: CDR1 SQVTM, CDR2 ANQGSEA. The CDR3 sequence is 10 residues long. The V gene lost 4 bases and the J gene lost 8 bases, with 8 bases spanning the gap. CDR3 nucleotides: TGCAGCGTTGCTTGGGGAGAAGCTTTCTTT. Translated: CSVAWGEAFF.

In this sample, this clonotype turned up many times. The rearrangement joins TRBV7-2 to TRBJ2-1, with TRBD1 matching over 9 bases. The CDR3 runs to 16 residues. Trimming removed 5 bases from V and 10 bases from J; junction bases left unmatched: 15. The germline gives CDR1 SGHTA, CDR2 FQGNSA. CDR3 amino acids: CASSPNIRQGVLEQFF. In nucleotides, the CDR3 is TGTGCCAGCAGCCCAAATATTAGACAGGGGGTGTTGGAGCAGTTCTTC.

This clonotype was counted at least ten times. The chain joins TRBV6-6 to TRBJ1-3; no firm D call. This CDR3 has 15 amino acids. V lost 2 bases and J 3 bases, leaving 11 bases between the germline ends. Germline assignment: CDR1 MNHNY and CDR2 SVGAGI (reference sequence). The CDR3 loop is CASSYEPFSGNTIYF. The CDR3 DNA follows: TGTGCCAGCAGTTACGAGCCCTTTAGTGGAAACACCATATATTTT.

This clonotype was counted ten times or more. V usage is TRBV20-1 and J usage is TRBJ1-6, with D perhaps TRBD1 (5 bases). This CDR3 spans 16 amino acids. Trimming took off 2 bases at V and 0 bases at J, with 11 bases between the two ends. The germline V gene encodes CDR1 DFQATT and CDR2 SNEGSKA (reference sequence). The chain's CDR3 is CSARLGGSSYNSPLHF. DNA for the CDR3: TGCAGTGCTAGACTGGGGGGGAGCTCCTATAATTCACCCCTCCACTTT.

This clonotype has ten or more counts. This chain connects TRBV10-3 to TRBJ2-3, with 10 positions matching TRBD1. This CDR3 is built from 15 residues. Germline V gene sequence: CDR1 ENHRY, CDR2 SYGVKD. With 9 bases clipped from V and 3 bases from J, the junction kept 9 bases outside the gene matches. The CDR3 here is CAMAPGQGKTDTQYF. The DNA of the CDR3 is TGTGCCATGGCCCCGGGACAGGGGAAAACAGATACGCAGTATTTT.

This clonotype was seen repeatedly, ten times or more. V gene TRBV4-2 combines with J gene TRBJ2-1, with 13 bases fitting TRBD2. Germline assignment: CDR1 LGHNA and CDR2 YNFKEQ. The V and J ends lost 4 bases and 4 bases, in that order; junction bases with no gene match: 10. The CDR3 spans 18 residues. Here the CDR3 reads CASSPGTSGEALYNEQFF. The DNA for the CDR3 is TGTGCCAGCAGCCCTGGGACTAGCGGGGAGGCCCTGTACAATGAGCAGTTCTTC.

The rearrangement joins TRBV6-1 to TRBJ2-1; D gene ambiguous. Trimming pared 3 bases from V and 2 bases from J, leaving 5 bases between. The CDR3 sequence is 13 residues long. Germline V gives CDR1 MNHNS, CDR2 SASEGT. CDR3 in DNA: TGTGCCAGCAGTGACAGGCCCTACAATGAGCAGTTCTTC. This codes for CASSDRPYNEQFF.

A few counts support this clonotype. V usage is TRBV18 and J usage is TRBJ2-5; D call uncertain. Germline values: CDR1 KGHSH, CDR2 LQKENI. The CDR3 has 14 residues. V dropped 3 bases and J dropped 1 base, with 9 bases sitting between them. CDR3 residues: CASSPPAVQETQYF. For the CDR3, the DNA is TGTGCCAGCTCACCGCCGGCGGTCCAAGAGACCCAGTACTTC.

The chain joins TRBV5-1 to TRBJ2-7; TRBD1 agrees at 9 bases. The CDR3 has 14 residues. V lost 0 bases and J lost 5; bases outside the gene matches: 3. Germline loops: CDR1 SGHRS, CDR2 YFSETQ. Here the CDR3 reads CASSLVGQGDEQYV. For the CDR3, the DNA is TGCGCCAGCAGCTTGGTGGGACAGGGCGACGAGCAGTACGTC.

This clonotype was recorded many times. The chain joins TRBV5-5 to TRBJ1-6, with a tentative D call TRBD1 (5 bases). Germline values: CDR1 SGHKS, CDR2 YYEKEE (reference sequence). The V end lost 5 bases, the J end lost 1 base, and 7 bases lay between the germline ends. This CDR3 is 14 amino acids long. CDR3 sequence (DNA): TGTGCCAGCAGTGGGGGATCCTATAATTCACCCCTCCACTTT. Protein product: CASSGGSYNSPLHF.

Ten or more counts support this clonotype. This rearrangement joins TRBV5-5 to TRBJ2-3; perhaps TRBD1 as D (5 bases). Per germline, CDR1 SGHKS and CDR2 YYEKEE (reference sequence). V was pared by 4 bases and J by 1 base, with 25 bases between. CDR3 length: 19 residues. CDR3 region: CASSLNPRAPEGGTDTQYF. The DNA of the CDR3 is TGTGCCAGCAGCCTAAACCCCCGGGCTCCCGAAGGGGGCACAGATACGCAGTATTTT.

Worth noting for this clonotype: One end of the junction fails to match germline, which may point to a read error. CDR3 in DNA: TGCGCCAGCAGCCAGACCTTCGAGGACAGACTGAGCTTC. Translation gives CASSQTFEDRLSF. This chain connects TRBV4-1 to TRBJ2-7; a weak D match, TRBD1 (6 bases). This CDR3 is 13 amino acids long. The germline CDR1 and CDR2 sequences are MGHRA and YSYEKL.

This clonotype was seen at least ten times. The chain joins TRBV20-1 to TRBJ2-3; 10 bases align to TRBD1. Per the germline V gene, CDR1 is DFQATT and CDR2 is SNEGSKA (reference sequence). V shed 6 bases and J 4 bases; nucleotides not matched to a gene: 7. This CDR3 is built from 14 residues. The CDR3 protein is CSAPGQGISDTQYF. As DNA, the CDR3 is TGCAGTGCACCGGGACAGGGGATCTCAGATACGCAGTATTTT.